This T cell receptor beta chain stems from a study of blood T cell repertoires in COVID-19. The study counted Cohort 3 donors as recovered given two negative PCRs, clearance, or symptom resolution. Per the study methods: Estimation of nucleated cell counts relied on the amplification of reference gene primers. Using immunoSEQ multiplex PCR, the repertoire was profiled, and TCRdb retains in-frame clones only, with some absent. V, J and clone size derive from that table, while D and trimming were established from the DNA sequence. The data hold around 500,000 clones, with roughly 90% observed a single time. The CDR3 covers 15 residues. Germline CDR1 and CDR2: MNHNS and SASEGT. The germline V and J ends were trimmed by 2 bases and 3 bases, with 11 bases remaining between them.

The specimen was PBMCs or T cells enriched from blood (not recorded which). The sequence was collected from a middle-aged woman who had recovered from COVID-19. The V call is TRBV6-1, the J call TRBJ2-1; the D gene is possibly TRBD2 (6 bases). CDR3 sequence (DNA): TGTGCCAGCAGTGAATCAGGCGGGGACTACAATGAGCAGTTCTTC. Translating it yields CASSESGGDYNEQFF.